This TCR beta chain was documented in a study of T cell responses to AZD1222 COVID-19 vaccine. Worth noting for this clone: Its target is unknown.

The CDR3 covers 14 residues. Looked up from germline, CDR1 is SGHDT and CDR2 is YYEEEE. V was pared by 4 bases and J by 0 bases, with 11 bases between. TCRdb's table, derived via immunoSEQ multiplex PCR, lists solely in-frame clones and lacks some. The sample yields roughly 160,000 clones, around 87% seen once. Regarding the study as a whole: A mostly white British donor set with more females was recruited, and clonal diversity was possibly underestimated. Two AZD1222 administrations were followed by greater Spike-specific TCR breadth and depth. Scientists sampled the repertoires only once the peak T cell response had passed. Vaccine-associated CD4 TCRs ranged over spike, dominating at 160-218 and 743-854.

Sequenced here: peripheral blood, sampled on day 0 of AZD1222 vaccination. This sequence was found in an adult in good health. The V call is TRBV5-6, the J call TRBJ2-7; weak D call: TRBD2 (6 bases). The CDR3 DNA follows: TGTGCCAGCAGCGGGGCGGGGTACTCCTACGAGCAGTACGTC. It translates to CASSGAGYSYEQYV.